These 21 T cell receptor beta chains were all obtained from the same sample, sequenced in a study of OX40 agonist ivuxolimab in advanced cancers. Profiling relied on immunoSEQ multiplex PCR, and the TCRdb table lists in-frame clones only, not all of them. The profile shows over 15,000 clones, about 86% of them singletons. The sequencing here drew on CD4+ or CD8+ T cells sorted from blood, taken in a trial of the OX40 agonist ivuxolimab. These receptors came from an adult with an advanced solid tumor such as melanoma, head and neck, liver or kidney cancer.

The chain recombines TRBV7-3 with TRBJ2-3; TRBD2 aligns across 9 bases. Per the germline V gene, CDR1 is SGHTA and CDR2 is FQGTGA. The CDR3 runs to 15 residues. V trimming: 5 bases; J trimming: 4 bases; junction bases outside the gene matches: 7. The CDR3 protein is CASSTGTSPADTQYF. For the CDR3, the DNA is TGTGCCAGCAGCACCGGGACTAGCCCAGCAGATACGCAGTATTTT. Complete variable domain (other parts from reference TRBV7-3 and TRBJ2-3): GAGVSQTPSNKVTEKGKYVELRCDPISGHTALYWYRQSLGQGPEFLIYFQGTGAADDSGLPNDRFFAVRPEGSVSTLKIQRTERGDSAVYLCASSTGTSPADTQYFGPGTRLTVL.

The table lists this clone with a count of one. The chain combines TRBV5-1 with TRBJ2-5, with a weak D call TRBD1 (6 bases). The length of the CDR3 is 13 residues. Trimming pared 4 bases from V and 5 bases from J, leaving 12 bases between. Germline CDR1 is SGHRS and CDR2 is YFSETQ. In DNA form, the CDR3 reads TGCGCCAGCAGCGCAGGGGTGGGGGAGACCCAGTACTTC. As protein: CASSAGVGETQYF. The full variable domain, rest sourced from reference TRBV5-1 and TRBJ2-5, is KAGVTQTPRYLIKTRGQQVTLSCSPISGHRSVSWYQQTPGQGLQFLFEYFSETQRNKGNFPGRFSGRQFSNSRSEMNVSTLELGDSALYLCASSAGVGETQYFGPGTRLLVL.

The chain uses TRBV6-6 and TRBJ1-2; TRBD1 is a possible D gene (5 bases). The CDR3 consists of 13 residues. Germline CDR1 reads MNHNY; CDR2 reads SVGAGI (reference sequence). V was cut by 6 bases and J by 4 bases, with 12 bases left in between. CDR3 sequence: CASSRQFSYGYTF. CDR3 sequence (DNA): TGTGCCAGCAGCAGACAGTTCAGCTATGGCTACACCTTC.

The chain uses TRBV10-3 and TRBJ1-1; TRBD1 matches at 7 bases. With 7 bases clipped from V and 1 base from J, the junction kept 9 bases outside the gene matches. The V gene's germline CDR1 is ENHRY and CDR2 SYGVKD. The CDR3 runs to 15 residues. In nucleotides, the CDR3 is TGTGCCATCAAACCGCTCGGGACAGAGAACACTGAAGCTTTCTTT. It encodes CAIKPLGTENTEAFF.

This chain joins TRBV27 and TRBJ2-7, with TRBD2 matching 8 bases. V was pared by 6 bases and J by 6 bases, with 13 bases of the junction left unmatched. This CDR3 has 15 amino acids. The germline CDR1 and CDR2 sequences are MNHEY and SMNVEV (reference sequence). CDR3 protein: CASSKRRTSPGEQYF. The DNA for the CDR3 is TGTGCCAGCAGCAAACGCCGGACTAGCCCTGGCGAGCAGTACTTC.

This sequence joins TRBV7-2 and TRBJ1-6, with D maybe TRBD1 (5 bases). The CDR3 extends over 14 amino acids. V gave up 2 bases and J gave up 8 bases, with 10 bases separating them. The germline gives CDR1 SGHTA, CDR2 FQGNSA. The DNA of the CDR3 is TGTGCCAGCAGCTTAATGGGGCGGGATTCACCCCTCCACTTT. This codes for CASSLMGRDSPLHF. The full variable domain, in which reference TRBV7-2 and TRBJ1-6 provide the parts outside the CDR3, is GAGVSQSPSNKVTEKGKDVELRCDPISGHTALYWYRQSLGQGLEFLIYFQGNSAPDKSGLPSDRFSAERTGGSVSTLTIQRTQQEDSAVYLCASSLMGRDSPLHFGNGTRLTVT.

V gene TRBV5-4 combines with J gene TRBJ2-1; TRBD2 agrees at 10 bases. Looked up from germline, CDR1 is SGHNT and CDR2 is YYREEE (reference sequence). This CDR3 comprises 16 residues. V lost 0 bases, J lost 7 bases, and 7 bases stayed unmatched. CDR3 loop: CASSLAFTSGTNEQFF. The CDR3 nucleotides read TGTGCCAGCAGCTTGGCCTTTACTAGCGGGACGAATGAGCAGTTCTTC.

The chain uses TRBV4-1 and TRBJ1-5; D is undetermined. Trimming shortened V by 5 bases and J by 3 bases, and 23 bases separated the two germline ends. Germline CDR1 and CDR2: MGHRA and YSYEKL. The CDR3 length is 18 residues. CDR3 in amino acids: CASSEPVHAINNNQPQHF. In DNA form, the CDR3 reads TGCGCCAGCAGCGAGCCGGTCCATGCCATCAATAACAATCAGCCCCAGCATTTT.

The J gene is TRBJ2-1, the V gene TRBV5-3, with a possible D match to TRBD2 (6 bases). Being an ORF, TRBV5-3 has a function that is uncertain. Trimming left V 5 bases short and J 6 bases short, with 21 bases between. This CDR3 has 16 residues. The CDR3 DNA reads as TGTGCCAGAAGGACGGAGAGGGGAGGCCGATTCAATGAGCAGTTCTTC. Translating gives CARRTERGGRFNEQFF.

The gene calls are TRBV7-2 and TRBJ2-2; D gene ambiguous. CDR3 size: 18 residues. Germline V gives CDR1 SGHTA, CDR2 FQGNSA. The V end was cut by 5 bases, the J end by 4 bases, with 23 bases between. The CDR3 sequence: CASSPWSSGLWSTGELFF. The CDR3 DNA follows: TGTGCCAGCAGCCCTTGGAGCTCCGGCCTCTGGAGCACCGGGGAGCTGTTTTTT.

This rearrangement joins TRBV7-6 to TRBJ2-2; D not resolved. Per germline, CDR1 SGHVS and CDR2 FNYEAQ. Trimming removed 5 bases from V and 9 bases from J, with 25 bases in between. There are 17 residues in the CDR3. In nucleotides, the CDR3 is TGTGCCAGCAGCCTATCCTATAGCACGGAGATCCCTCGGGAGCTGTTTTTT. Amino acid sequence: CASSLSYSTEIPRELFF.

The sample holds a few counts of this clone. The chain is built from TRBV4-1 and TRBJ2-7, with D perhaps assigned TRBD1 or TRBD2 (5 bases each). Trimming left V 4 bases short and J 6 bases short, with 16 bases between. This CDR3 is built from 14 residues. Germline CDR1 is MGHRA and CDR2 is YSYEKL. The CDR3 DNA sequence: TGCGCCAGCAGCCTGGGACCGTTTGGGGGCGAGCAGTACTTC. It encodes CASSLGPFGGEQYF.

The chain recombines TRBV7-6 with TRBJ2-5; D unresolved. CDR1 and CDR2 (germline): SGHVS, FNYEAQ. The CDR3 is 13 amino acids. Trimming took 1 base from V and 2 from J, leaving 5 bases between them. Here the CDR3 DNA reads TGTGCCAGCAGCTTAGGAGGACAAGAGACCCAGTACTTC. This translates into CASSLGGQETQYF.

The rearrangement joins TRBV27 to TRBJ2-3; 8 positions match TRBD2. Germline CDR1 and CDR2: MNHEY and SMNVEV (reference sequence). CDR3 length: 18 amino acids. Trimming at V came to 3 bases and at J to 2 bases, leaving 13 bases not matched to a gene. Written as DNA, the CDR3 is TGTGCCAGCAGTTTCCAGCGGGAGCCTCAAATGTCCACAGATACGCAGTATTTT. Amino acids: CASSFQREPQMSTDTQYF.

The chain links TRBV25-1 to TRBJ1-6; D perhaps matches TRBD1 (5 bases). From germline, CDR1 is MGHDK and CDR2 SYGVNS. The CDR3 loop spans 13 amino acids. Trimming shortened V by 7 bases and J by 7 bases, and 11 bases separated the two germline ends. The CDR3 loop reads CASTWDWNSPLHF. In DNA form, the CDR3 reads TGTGCCAGCACATGGGACTGGAATTCACCCCTCCACTTT.

The V call is TRBV15, the J call TRBJ2-5; possibly TRBD2 for D (5 bases). From germline, CDR1 is LNHNV and CDR2 YYDKDF (reference sequence). CDR3 size: 16 residues. V was clipped by 0 bases and J by 5 bases, with 16 bases between them. The CDR3 sequence: CATSRDRPGLTETQYF. CDR3 DNA: TGTGCCACCAGCAGAGATCGGCCGGGGTTGACTGAGACCCAGTACTTC.

V is TRBV5-6 and J is TRBJ2-1; a possible D gene is TRBD2 (5 bases). The CDR3 spans 14 residues. Trimming removed 0 bases at V and 9 bases at J, with 13 bases between. Per germline, CDR1 SGHDT and CDR2 YYEEEE. CDR3 nucleotide sequence: TGTGCCAGCAGCTTGGGATGGGGAGTAGGTGAGCAGTTCTTC. This gives the protein CASSLGWGVGEQFF. The complete variable domain, with remaining parts taken from reference TRBV5-6 and TRBJ2-1, reads DAGVTQSPTHLIKTRGQQVTLRCSPKSGHDTVSWYQQALGQGPQFIFQYYEEEERQRGNFPDRFSGHQFPNYSSELNVNALLLGDSALYLCASSLGWGVGEQFFGPGTRLTVL.

This clone is a singleton in its sample. This chain links TRBV6-5 with TRBJ1-2; the D gene is possibly TRBD1 (6 bases). Trimming took off 5 bases at V and 7 bases at J, with 11 bases between the two ends. CDR1 is MNHEY and CDR2 is SVGAGI in the germline V gene. The CDR3 loop spans 12 amino acids. CDR3 loop: CASSLEGGGYTF. In DNA, the CDR3 is TGTGCCAGCAGTCTTGAAGGGGGTGGCTACACCTTC.

This chain joins TRBV9 and TRBJ1-1; 7 positions match TRBD1. CDR1 is SGDLS, CDR2 YYNGEE, per germline. There are 16 residues in the CDR3. V trimming: 0 bases; J trimming: 3 bases; junction bases outside the gene matches: 8. The DNA for the CDR3 is TGTGCCAGCAGCGTAGGTGTCGGGCAGGGGGACACTGAAGCTTTCTTT. Its protein product is CASSVGVGQGDTEAFF.

The chain carries TRBV18 and TRBJ2-1; D remains ambiguous. The CDR3 covers 12 residues. Trimming took 2 bases from V and 8 from J, leaving 7 bases between them. Germline values: CDR1 KGHSH, CDR2 LQKENI. The chain's CDR3 is CASSPGVYEQFF. CDR3 coding DNA: TGTGCCAGCTCACCAGGAGTCTATGAGCAGTTCTTC. Full variable domain (missing parts from reference TRBV18 and TRBJ2-1): NAGVMQNPRHLVRRRGQEARLRCSPMKGHSHVYWYRQLPEEGLKFMVYLQKENIIDESGMPKERFSAEFPKEGPSILRIQQVVRGDSAAYFCASSPGVYEQFFGPGTRLTVL.

The chain uses TRBV6-1 and TRBJ1-5, with D unclear. Germline values: CDR1 MNHNS, CDR2 SASEGT. Trimming took 7 bases from V and 2 from J, leaving 12 bases between them. CDR3 length: 14 amino acids. The CDR3 sequence is CASKDALGNQPQHF. In DNA, the CDR3 is TGTGCCAGCAAAGACGCTCTGGGCAATCAGCCCCAGCATTTT.